The following is a T cell receptor beta chain sequence with its context. Its specificity is not known. The PCR employed 60 Vbeta primers together with 13 Jbeta primers. Only in-frame clones appear in the TCRdb table, and some are missing; sequencing was by immunoSEQ multiplex PCR. Of approximately 110,000 clones listed, approximately 80% are singletons. The data derive from a study of cytomegalovirus exposure and HLA in healthy donors. Study observations and caveats: HLA alleles showed associations with 15,000 to 20,000 TCR beta sequences in a later analysis, at a 0.05 false discovery rate. Later work found that TCR association rates differed between HLA loci; DRB1 had the most and HLA-C the fewest. A missense DCLRE1C variant was associated with V- and J-gene trimming of TCR beta chains in a later analysis, and an independent cohort replicated the association.

Samples came from healthy bone marrow donors. This receptor was obtained from a woman aged 30 to 39 in good health and CMV-seronegative. Material: PBMCs.

CDR3: CASSTLAGGQMADTQYF. Here the CDR3 DNA reads TGTGCCAGCAGCACTCTAGCGGGAGGGCAAATGGCAGATACGCAGTATTTT. This chain uses TRBV7-2 with TRBJ2-3, with 12 bases lining up with TRBD2. CDR3 length: 17 residues. V lost 5 bases, J lost 4 bases, and 10 bases stayed unmatched. The germline CDR1 and CDR2 sequences are SGHTA and FQGNSA.